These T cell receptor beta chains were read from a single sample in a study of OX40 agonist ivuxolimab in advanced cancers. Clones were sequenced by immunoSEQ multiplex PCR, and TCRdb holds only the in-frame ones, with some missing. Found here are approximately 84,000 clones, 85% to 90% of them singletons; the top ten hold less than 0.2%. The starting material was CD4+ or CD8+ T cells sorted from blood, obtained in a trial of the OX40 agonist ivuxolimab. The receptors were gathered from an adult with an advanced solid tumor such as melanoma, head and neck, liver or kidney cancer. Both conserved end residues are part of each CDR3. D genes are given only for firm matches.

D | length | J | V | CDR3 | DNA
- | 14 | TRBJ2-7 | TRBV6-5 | CASSYSRGTGEQYF | TGTGCCAGCAGTTACTCGAGGGGGACTGGTGAGCAGTACTTC
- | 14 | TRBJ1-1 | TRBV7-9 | CASSLSGVDYPAFF | TGTGCCAGCAGCTTATCAGGTGTCGATTATCCAGCTTTCTTT
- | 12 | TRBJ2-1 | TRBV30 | CAWSGVRDEQFF | TGTGCCTGGAGTGGGGTCCGTGATGAGCAGTTCTTC
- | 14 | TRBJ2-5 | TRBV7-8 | CASSIREGSETQYF | TGTGCCAGCAGCATACGCGAGGGGTCAGAGACCCAGTACTTC
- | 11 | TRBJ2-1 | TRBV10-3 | CAISESNEQFF | TGTGCCATCAGTGAGTCGAATGAGCAGTTCTTC
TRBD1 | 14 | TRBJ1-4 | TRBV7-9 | CASSITGANEKLFF | TGTGCCAGCAGCATCACAGGGGCTAATGAAAAACTGTTTTTT
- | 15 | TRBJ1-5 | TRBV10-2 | CASSEAGGGNQPQHF | TGCGCCAGCAGTGAGGCCGGGGGTGGCAATCAGCCCCAGCATTTT
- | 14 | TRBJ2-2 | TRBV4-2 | CASSQGALTGELFF | TGTGCCAGCAGCCAAGGGGCCCTCACCGGGGAGCTGTTTTTT
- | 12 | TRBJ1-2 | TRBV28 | CASSSPNRGYTF | TGTGCCAGCAGCTCACCGAATCGGGGCTACACCTTC
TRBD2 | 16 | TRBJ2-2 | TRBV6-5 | CASSYWASGGAGELFF | TGTGCCAGCAGTTACTGGGCTAGCGGGGGGGCCGGGGAGCTGTTTTTT
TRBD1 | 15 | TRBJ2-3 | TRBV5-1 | CASSFVGTGGDTQYF | TGCGCCAGCAGCTTCGTGGGGACAGGGGGGGATACGCAGTATTTT
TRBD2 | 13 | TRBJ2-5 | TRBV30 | CAWSEGEGETQYF | TGTGCCTGGAGTGAAGGGGAGGGAGAGACCCAGTACTTC
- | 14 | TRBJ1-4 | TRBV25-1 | CASSEEPTNEKLFF | TGTGCCAGCAGTGAGGAACCAACTAATGAAAAACTGTTTTTT
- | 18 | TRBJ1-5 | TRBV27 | CASSHRPPWGGGNQPQHF | TGTGCCAGCAGTCACCGACCTCCGTGGGGTGGCGGCAATCAGCCCCAGCATTTT
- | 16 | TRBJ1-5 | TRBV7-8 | CASSERAGGSNQPQHF | TGTGCCAGCAGCGAGAGGGCGGGGGGTAGCAATCAGCCCCAGCATTTT
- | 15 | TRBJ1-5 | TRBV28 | CASSFVQKFNQPQHF | TGTGCCAGCAGTTTCGTACAGAAGTTCAATCAGCCCCAGCATTTT
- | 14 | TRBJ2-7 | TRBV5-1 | CASSDPRAPWEQYF | TGCGCCAGCTCCGACCCCAGGGCCCCCTGGGAGCAGTACTTC
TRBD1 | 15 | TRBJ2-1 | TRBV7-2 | CASSLARDRSGEQFF | TGTGCCAGCAGCTTAGCGCGGGACAGGTCGGGGGAGCAGTTCTTC